The sequence of this T cell receptor (beta chain) was determined in a study of blood T cell repertoires in COVID-19. On the study more broadly: COVID-19 samples collected from the United States, Italy and Spain covered acute and convalescent phases. From T cells, B-cell-depleted T cells, or PBMCs came the material, which was cDNA or gDNA.

Methods used by the authors: Nucleated cell counts were estimated from reference gene primer amplification. The table came from immunoSEQ multiplex PCR; TCRdb's copy has only in-frame clones and leaves some out. V and J calls and clone size follow that table, whereas D and trimming were derived from the DNA. This sample has 250,000 to 350,000 clones, with 85% to 90% found just once. CDR1 is DFQATT and CDR2 is SNEGSKA in the germline V gene (reference sequence). Trimming pared 3 bases from V and 9 bases from J, leaving 17 bases between. CDR3 length equals 13 residues. The material sequenced was peripheral blood. The chain combines TRBV20-1 with TRBJ1-2, with D perhaps TRBD1 (6 bases). The clonotype originates from a man aged 25 to 40 with acute or convalescent COVID-19. DNA for the CDR3: TGCAGTGCTAGTCCAGGGGACACGGCGAGCTACACCTTC. Amino acids: CSASPGDTASYTF.